Each of the 9 T cell receptor beta chains below was sequenced from the same sample in a study of tissue T cells after allogeneic stem cell transplantation. Clones were sequenced by immunoSEQ multiplex PCR, and TCRdb holds only the in-frame ones, with some missing. This repertoire shows about 50,000 clones, about 73% found once; its top ten account for roughly 0.7%. Sequencing used sorted cells pooled from one or two spleens. The receptors come from a pool of C57BL/6 mice in good health.

This clone showed up just a few times. All gene names here are mouse names. Coverage ceases 1 residue before the CDR3 finishes, and the germline J gene fills in the end. The chain recombines TRBV19 with TRBJ2-7, with 14 bases matching TRBD2. This CDR3 comprises 14 residues. The germline V gene encodes CDR1 FNHDT and CDR2 SITEND (reference sequence). V shed 4 bases, J shed 6 bases, and the junction held 3 bases outside the gene matches. This CDR3 reads CASSPGLGGREQYF. The sequenced part of the CDR3 DNA is TGTGCCAGCAGTCCGGGACTGGGGGGGCGTGAACAGTAC.

With respect to this clone: Gene names and germline match the mouse. The read halts 1 residue ahead of the CDR3 end, with the missing end drawn from the germline J gene. The chain has TRBV13-3 and TRBJ2-7, with no clear D. Deletions cut 10 bases from V and 0 bases from J, with 8 bases between. In germline, CDR1 is NNHDY, CDR2 SYVADS. The CDR3 extends over 11 amino acids. The CDR3 DNA, read in part, is TGTGCCCCCCCAAGCTCCTATGAACAGTAC. It codes for CAPPSSYEQY. The whole CDR3 sequence is CAPPSSYEQYF.

A remark on this clone: Any gene name here is a mouse gene name. The CDR3 end is not reached by the read, which stops 1 residue before it; the germline J gene fills it in. V and J are TRBV16 and TRBJ1-1; a possible D gene is TRBD1 (5 bases). Germline lookup yields CDR1 SGHSA and CDR2 FRNQAP. V was pared by 1 base and J by 10 bases, with 10 bases between. This CDR3 is 12 amino acids long. The sequenced CDR3 bases are TGTGCAAGCAGCTTAGGGGGGGGAGGAGTCTTC. Translation gives CASSLGGGGVF. The CDR3 reads in full as CASSLGGGGVFF.

This clone has only a few counts. Genes and germline are mouse. The sequenced fragment ends 1 residue before the CDR3 boundary, so the rest is inferred from the germline J gene. The J gene is TRBJ2-7, the V gene TRBV13-2; 10 bases line up with TRBD1. In germline, CDR1 is NNHNN, CDR2 SYGAGS (reference sequence). This CDR3 contains 15 residues. V lost 0 bases and J lost 3; bases outside the gene matches: 3. CDR3 sequence reads: CASGDARDRGYEQYF. The sequenced part of the CDR3 DNA is TGTGCCAGCGGTGATGCCCGGGACAGGGGCTATGAACAGTAC.

Remarks on this clone: Gene names and germline refer to mouse. The read halts 1 residue ahead of the CDR3 end, with the missing end drawn from the germline J gene. The chain is built from TRBV12-2 and TRBJ2-1; 10 bases agree with TRBD2. Germline trimming cut 2 bases from V and 0 bases from J; bases unmatched to any gene: 0. Germline assignment: CDR1 SGHLS and CDR2 HYDKME. The CDR3 spans 15 residues. CDR3 sequence reads: CASSRLGGNYAEQFF. CDR3 DNA (partial): TGTGCCAGCTCTCGACTGGGGGGTAACTATGCTGAGCAGTTC. Variable domain in full (rest from reference TRBV12-2 and TRBJ2-1): NSGVVQSPRYIIKGKGERSILKCIPISGHLSVAWYQQTQGQELKFFIQHYDKMERDKGNLPSRFSVQQFDDYHSEMNMSALELEDSAVYFCASSRLGGNYAEQFFGPGTRLTVL.

To note about this clone: Gene names denote mouse genes. Sequencing ends 1 residue short of the CDR3 end; the germline J gene provides the rest. This rearrangement joins TRBV3 to TRBJ1-4; D call uncertain. From germline, CDR1 is SNHLY and CDR2 FYNGKV (reference sequence). V was clipped by 4 bases and J by 0 bases, with 6 bases between them. CDR3 length equals 14 residues. CDR3 DNA (partial): TGTGCCAGCAGCTCGACAATTTCCAACGAAAGATTATTT. The encoded protein is CASSSTISNERLF. The whole CDR3 region reads CASSSTISNERLFF. Filled out from reference TRBV3 and TRBJ1-4, the complete variable domain reads GPKVLQIPSHQIIDMGQMVTLNCDPVSNHLYFYWYKQILGQQMEFLVNFYNGKVMEKSKLFKDQFSVERPDGSYFTLKIQPTALEDSAVYFCASSSTISNERLFFGHGTKLSVL.

To note about this clone: The listed genes are named as in mouse. The read comes to an end 1 residue before the CDR3 does, leaving the germline J gene to fill in the end. The chain is built from TRBV13-3 and TRBJ2-5; 9 bases fit TRBD2. Germline-derived CDR1 and CDR2 are NNHDY and SYVADS. The CDR3 is 16 residues long. Germline trimming cut 2 bases from V and 0 bases from J; bases unmatched to any gene: 4. The CDR3 protein is CASSDGLGFNQDTQYF. CDR3 DNA (partial): TGTGCCAGCAGTGACGGACTGGGGTTTAACCAAGACACCCAGTAC.

As concerns this clone: The gene names here belong to mouse. From the germline J gene comes the end of the CDR3, since the read stops 1 residue before it. The genes are TRBV13-2 and TRBJ1-5; TRBD1 matches at 7 bases. The CDR3 contains 11 residues. The V segment lost 5 bases and the J segment 9 bases; nucleotides outside the gene matches: 2. CDR1 is NNHNN and CDR2 is SYGAGS in the germline V gene (reference sequence). Partial CDR3 DNA: TGTGCCAGCGGCGACAGGGTGGCTCCGCTT. It specifies CASGDRVAPL. The whole CDR3 protein is CASGDRVAPLF.

On this clone: Mouse names are used for the genes. The read is 1 residue too short to cover the CDR3 end, so that end is filled in from the germline J gene. This sample includes further DNA sequences coding for the same CDR3. The V gene is TRBV13-2, the J gene TRBJ2-4; TRBD2 matches 8 bases. Germline V CDR1 and CDR2: NNHNN, SYGAGS (reference sequence). V shed 0 bases, J shed 3 bases, and the junction held 3 bases outside the gene matches. The CDR3 consists of 15 residues. The covered CDR3 bases are TGTGCCAGCGGTGATGCCGGGGGGGCACAAAACACCTTGTAC. Translating gives CASGDAGGAQNTLY. The full CDR3 protein is CASGDAGGAQNTLYF.